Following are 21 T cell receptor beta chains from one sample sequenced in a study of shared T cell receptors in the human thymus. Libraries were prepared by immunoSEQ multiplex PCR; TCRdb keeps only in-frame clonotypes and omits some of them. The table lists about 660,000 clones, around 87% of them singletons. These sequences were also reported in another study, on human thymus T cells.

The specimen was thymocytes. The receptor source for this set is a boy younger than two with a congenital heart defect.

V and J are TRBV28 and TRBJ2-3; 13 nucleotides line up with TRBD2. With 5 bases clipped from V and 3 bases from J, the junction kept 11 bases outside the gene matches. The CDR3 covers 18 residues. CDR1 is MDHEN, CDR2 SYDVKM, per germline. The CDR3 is CASSPARTSGSGTDTQYF. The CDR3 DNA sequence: TGTGCCAGCAGTCCCGCAAGGACTAGCGGGAGTGGAACAGATACGCAGTATTTT. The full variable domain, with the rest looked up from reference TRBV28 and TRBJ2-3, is DVKVTQSSRYLVKRTGEKVFLECVQDMDHENMFWYRQDPGLGLRLIYFSYDVKMKEKGDIPEGYSVSREKKERFSLILESASTNQTSMYLCASSPARTSGSGTDTQYFGPGTRLTVL.

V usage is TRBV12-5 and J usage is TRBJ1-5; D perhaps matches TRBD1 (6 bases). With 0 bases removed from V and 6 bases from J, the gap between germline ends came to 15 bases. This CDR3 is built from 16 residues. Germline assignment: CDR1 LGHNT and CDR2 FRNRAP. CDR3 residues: CASGLVSGGWGQPQHF. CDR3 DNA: TGTGCTAGTGGTTTGGTAAGCGGGGGCTGGGGTCAGCCCCAGCATTTT.

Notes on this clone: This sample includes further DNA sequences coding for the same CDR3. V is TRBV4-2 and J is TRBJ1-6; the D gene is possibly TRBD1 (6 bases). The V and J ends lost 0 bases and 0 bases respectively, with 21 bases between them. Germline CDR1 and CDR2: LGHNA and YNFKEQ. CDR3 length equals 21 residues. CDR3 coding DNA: TGTGCCAGCAGCCAAGAAGTAAATCAGGACAGAAGTAGCTCCTATAATTCACCCCTCCACTTT. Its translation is CASSQEVNQDRSSSYNSPLHF.

The CDR3 DNA sequence: TGTGCCACCAGTACCCTCGGACAGGGCGGCTTGGGCCACGAGCAGTACTTC. The encoded protein is CATSTLGQGGLGHEQYF. V usage is TRBV15 and J usage is TRBJ2-7; TRBD1 aligns across 8 bases. This CDR3 has 17 residues. The V and J ends lost 6 bases and 5 bases, in that order; junction bases with no gene match: 18. The germline gives CDR1 LNHNV, CDR2 YYDKDF (reference sequence).

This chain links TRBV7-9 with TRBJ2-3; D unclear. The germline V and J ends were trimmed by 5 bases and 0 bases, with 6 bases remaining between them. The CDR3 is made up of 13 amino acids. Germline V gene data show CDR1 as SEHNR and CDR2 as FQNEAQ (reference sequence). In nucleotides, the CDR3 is TGTGCCAGCAGCACTTCTAGCACAGATACGCAGTATTTT. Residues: CASSTSSTDTQYF.

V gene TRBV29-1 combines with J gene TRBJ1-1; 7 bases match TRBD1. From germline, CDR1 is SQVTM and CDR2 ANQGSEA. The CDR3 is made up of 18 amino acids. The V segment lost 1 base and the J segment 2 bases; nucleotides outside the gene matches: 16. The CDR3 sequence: CSVEGVLIGTEGNTEAFF. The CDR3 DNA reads TGCAGCGTTGAAGGAGTCCTTATCGGGACAGAGGGTAACACTGAAGCTTTCTTT. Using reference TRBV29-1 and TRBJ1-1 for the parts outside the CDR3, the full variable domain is SAVISQKPSRDICQRGTSLTIQCQVDSQVTMMFWYRQQPGQSLTLIATANQGSEATYESGFVIDKFPISRPNLTFSTLTVSNMSPEDSSIYLCSVEGVLIGTEGNTEAFFGQGTRLTVV.

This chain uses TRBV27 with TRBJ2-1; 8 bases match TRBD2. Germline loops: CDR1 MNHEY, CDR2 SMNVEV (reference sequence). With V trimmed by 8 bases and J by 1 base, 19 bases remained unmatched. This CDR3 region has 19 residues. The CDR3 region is CASSGLEPPGERSYNEQFF. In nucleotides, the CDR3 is TGTGCCAGCTCGGGACTAGAGCCCCCCGGGGAGAGGTCCTACAATGAGCAGTTCTTC.

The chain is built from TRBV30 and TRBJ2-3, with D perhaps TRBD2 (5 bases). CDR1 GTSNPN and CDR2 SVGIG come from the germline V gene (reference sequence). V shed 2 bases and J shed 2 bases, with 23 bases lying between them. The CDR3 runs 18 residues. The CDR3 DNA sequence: TGTGCCTGGAGTCGGGATCGAGCGAGCCGTCGATCCACAGATACGCAGTATTTT. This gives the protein CAWSRDRASRRSTDTQYF.

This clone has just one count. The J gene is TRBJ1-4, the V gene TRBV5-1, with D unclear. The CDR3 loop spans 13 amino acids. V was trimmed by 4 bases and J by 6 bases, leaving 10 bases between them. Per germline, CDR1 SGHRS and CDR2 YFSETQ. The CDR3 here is CASSHDIYEKLFF. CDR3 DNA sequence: TGCGCCAGCAGCCACGACATATATGAAAAACTGTTTTTT.

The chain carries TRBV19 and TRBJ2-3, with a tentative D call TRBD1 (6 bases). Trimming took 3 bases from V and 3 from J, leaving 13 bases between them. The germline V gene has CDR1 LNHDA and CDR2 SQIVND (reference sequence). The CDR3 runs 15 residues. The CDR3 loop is CASSMGRGSTDTQYF. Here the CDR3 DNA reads TGTGCCAGTAGTATGGGCAGGGGTAGTACAGATACGCAGTATTTT.

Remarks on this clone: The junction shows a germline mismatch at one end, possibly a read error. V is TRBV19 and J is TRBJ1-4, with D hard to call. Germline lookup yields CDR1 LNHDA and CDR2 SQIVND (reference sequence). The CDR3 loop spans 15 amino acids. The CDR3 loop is CASSKRQTTNEKLFF. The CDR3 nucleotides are TGTGCCAGTAGTAAACGCCAAACAACTAACGAAAAACTGTTTTTT.

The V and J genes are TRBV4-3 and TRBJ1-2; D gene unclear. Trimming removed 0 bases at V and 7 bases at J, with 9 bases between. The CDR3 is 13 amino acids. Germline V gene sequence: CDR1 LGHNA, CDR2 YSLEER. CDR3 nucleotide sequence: TGCGCCAGCAGCCAAGAAAGCGAGGGTGGCTACACCTTC. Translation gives CASSQESEGGYTF.

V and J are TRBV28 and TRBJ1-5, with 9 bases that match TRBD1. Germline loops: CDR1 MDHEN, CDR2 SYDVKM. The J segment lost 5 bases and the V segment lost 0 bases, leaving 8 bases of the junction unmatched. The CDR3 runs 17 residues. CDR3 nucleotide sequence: TGTGCCAGCAGTTTATGCCTATACCGGGACAGGGATCAGCCCCAGCATTTT. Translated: CASSLCLYRDRDQPQHF.

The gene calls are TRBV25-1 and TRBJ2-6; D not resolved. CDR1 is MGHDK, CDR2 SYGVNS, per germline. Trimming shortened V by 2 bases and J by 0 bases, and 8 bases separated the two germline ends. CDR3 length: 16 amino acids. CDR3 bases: TGTGCCAGCAGTGAACTTACAAACTCTGGGGCCAACGTCCTGACTTTC. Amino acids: CASSELTNSGANVLTF.

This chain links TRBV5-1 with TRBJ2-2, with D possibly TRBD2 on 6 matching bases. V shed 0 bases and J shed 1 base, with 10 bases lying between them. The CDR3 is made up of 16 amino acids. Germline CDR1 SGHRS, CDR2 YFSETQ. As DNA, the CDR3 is TGCGCCAGCAGCTTGGGGGGGGACCGGAACACCGGGGAGCTGTTTTTT. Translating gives CASSLGGDRNTGELFF.

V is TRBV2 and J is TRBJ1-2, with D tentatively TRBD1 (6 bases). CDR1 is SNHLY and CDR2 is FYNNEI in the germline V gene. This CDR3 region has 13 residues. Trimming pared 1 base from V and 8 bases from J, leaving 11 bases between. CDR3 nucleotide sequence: TGTGCCAGCAGTGAAGGGCAGGGGATGGGCTACACCTTC. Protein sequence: CASSEGQGMGYTF.

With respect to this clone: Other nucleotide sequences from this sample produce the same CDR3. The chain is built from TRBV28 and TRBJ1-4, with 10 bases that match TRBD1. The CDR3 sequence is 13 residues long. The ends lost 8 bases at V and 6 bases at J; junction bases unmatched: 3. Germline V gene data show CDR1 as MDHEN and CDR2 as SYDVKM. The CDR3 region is CASRDRGYEKLFF. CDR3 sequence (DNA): TGTGCCAGCCGGGACAGGGGATATGAAAAACTGTTTTTT.

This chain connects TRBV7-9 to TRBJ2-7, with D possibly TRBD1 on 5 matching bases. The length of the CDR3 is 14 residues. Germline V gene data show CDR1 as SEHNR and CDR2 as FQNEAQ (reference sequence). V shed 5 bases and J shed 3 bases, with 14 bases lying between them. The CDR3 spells CASSHRQSYYEQYF. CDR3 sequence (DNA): TGTGCCAGCAGCCACCGACAGAGTTACTACGAGCAGTACTTC. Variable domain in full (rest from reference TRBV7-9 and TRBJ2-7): DTGVSQNPRHKITKRGQNVTFRCDPISEHNRLYWYRQTLGQGPEFLTYFQNEAQLEKSRLLSDRFSAERPKGSFSTLEIQRTEQGDSAMYLCASSHRQSYYEQYFGPGTRLTVT.

CDR3 protein: CASNRGSANQPQHF. CDR3 DNA sequence: TGTGCCAGCAACCGGGGGTCGGCCAATCAGCCCCAGCATTTT. V is TRBV28 and J is TRBJ1-5, with D maybe TRBD1 (5 bases). The germline CDR1 and CDR2 sequences are MDHEN and SYDVKM. Trimming removed 7 bases from V and 3 bases from J, with 13 bases in between. The length of the CDR3 is 14 residues.

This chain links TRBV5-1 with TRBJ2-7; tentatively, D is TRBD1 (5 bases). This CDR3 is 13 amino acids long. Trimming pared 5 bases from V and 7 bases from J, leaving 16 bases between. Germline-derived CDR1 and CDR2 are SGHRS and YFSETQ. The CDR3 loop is CASRSTQGLEQYF. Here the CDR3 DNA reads TGCGCCAGCAGGTCCACCCAGGGATTAGAGCAGTACTTC. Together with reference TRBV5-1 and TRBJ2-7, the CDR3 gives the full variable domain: KAGVTQTPRYLIKTRGQQVTLSCSPISGHRSVSWYQQTPGQGLQFLFEYFSETQRNKGNFPGRFSGRQFSNSRSEMNVSTLELGDSALYLCASRSTQGLEQYFGPGTRLTVT.

Here the CDR3 reads CSAAGLVPVPDTQYF. The DNA for the CDR3 is TGCAGCGCCGCCGGACTAGTTCCAGTCCCAGATACGCAGTATTTT. The rearrangement links TRBV29-1 to TRBJ2-3; 7 nucleotides line up with TRBD2. The V gene end was trimmed by 7 bases and the J gene end by 4 bases; junction bases not matched to a gene: 14. The germline CDR1 and CDR2 sequences are SQVTM and ANQGSEA. CDR3 length equals 15 residues.